This entry lists 18 T cell receptor beta chains sequenced from one sample in a study of PD-1 blockade in classical Hodgkin lymphoma. Here immunoSEQ multiplex PCR was the method, and the copy in TCRdb shows in-frame clones only, minus some. The table records tens of thousands of clones, 65% to 90% of them present only once. Time point reported: cycle 4 day 1 (C4D1), after 6 weeks of nivolumab. Every patient was affected by relapse after autologous stem cell transplantation, while exposure to brentuximab vedotin was not uniform. Magnetic negative selection was used to purify CD4+ T cells from PBMCs that had been thawed. Specimen: CD4+ T cells from blood, collected before the fourth cycle of nivolumab. Receptors originate from a human donor with classical Hodgkin lymphoma.

This chain links TRBV9 with TRBJ1-2, with no clear D. There are 12 residues in the CDR3. Trimming left V 0 bases short and J 7 bases short, with 7 bases between. Germline V gene data show CDR1 as SGDLS and CDR2 as YYNGEE. This CDR3 reads CASSVAGPGYTF. CDR3 DNA sequence: TGTGCCAGCAGCGTAGCGGGCCCTGGCTACACCTTC.

V gene TRBV7-9 combines with J gene TRBJ2-3; D is undetermined. Trimming left V 5 bases short and J 2 bases short, with 5 bases between. The CDR3 is 12 residues long. Germline CDR1 is SEHNR and CDR2 is FQNEAQ (reference sequence). In DNA form, the CDR3 reads TGTGCCAGCAGCCCGTCCACAGATACGCAGTATTTT. Protein: CASSPSTDTQYF.

The chain uses TRBV9 and TRBJ1-5; D call uncertain. Germline lookup yields CDR1 SGDLS and CDR2 YYNGEE. This CDR3 is built from 13 residues. The germline V and J ends were trimmed by 3 bases and 4 bases, with 8 bases remaining between them. This chain's CDR3 is CASSDEWNQPQHF. CDR3 bases: TGTGCCAGCAGCGACGAATGGAATCAGCCCCAGCATTTT.

Notes on this clone: Other DNA sequences in the sample encode the same CDR3. The rearrangement uses TRBV2 and TRBJ1-1; D not resolved. V lost 3 bases, J lost 0 bases, and 8 bases lay in between. The CDR3 covers 14 residues. Germline assignment: CDR1 SNHLY and CDR2 FYNNEI. CDR3 loop: CASSEERMNTEAFF. The CDR3, as DNA: TGTGCCAGCAGTGAGGAAAGGATGAACACTGAAGCTTTCTTT.

This clone was found once. The chain couples TRBV5-1 to TRBJ2-3; TRBD2 matches at 12 bases. Germline assignment: CDR1 SGHRS and CDR2 YFSETQ. This CDR3 contains 18 residues. V lost 4 bases to trimming and J lost 5 bases; unmatched junction nucleotides: 14. Here the CDR3 DNA reads TGCGCCAGCAGCACTTTACCCGGGACTAGCGGGTTGGGAGATACGCAGTATTTT. Its protein product is CASSTLPGTSGLGDTQYF.

The chain is built from TRBV7-8 and TRBJ1-2; D may be TRBD1 (6 bases). The germline V and J ends were trimmed by 0 bases and 5 bases, with 13 bases remaining between them. This CDR3 contains 15 residues. The germline V gene has CDR1 SGHVS and CDR2 FQNEAQ. Here the CDR3 DNA reads TGTGCCAGCAGCTTAGCGGGGAGCGGGACATATGGCTACACCTTC. Its translation: CASSLAGSGTYGYTF.

This chain connects TRBV5-1 to TRBJ1-1, with 11 bases fitting TRBD1. This CDR3 is built from 15 residues. CDR1 is SGHRS, CDR2 YFSETQ, per germline. The J segment lost 7 bases and the V segment lost 4 bases, leaving 9 bases of the junction unmatched. The CDR3 DNA reads TGCGCCAGCAGCCGAAGGGACAGGGGGGTGAGTGAAGCTTTCTTT. Translated, it gives CASSRRDRGVSEAFF.

J is TRBJ1-1 and V is TRBV19, with D hard to call. Trimming removed 7 bases from V and 5 bases from J, with 17 bases in between. In germline, CDR1 is LNHDA, CDR2 SQIVND (reference sequence). The CDR3 covers 14 residues. CDR3 protein: CASNRAPGETEAFF. In nucleotides, the CDR3 is TGTGCCAGTAATCGGGCCCCCGGAGAGACTGAAGCTTTCTTT.

The chain carries TRBV11-3 and TRBJ2-7, with D possibly called TRBD1 or TRBD2 (5 bases each). V lost 1 base to trimming and J lost 8 bases, with 12 bases between them. There are 13 residues in the CDR3. The germline gives CDR1 SGHNT, CDR2 YENEEA. CDR3 protein: CASSLGRWGKQYF. The CDR3 DNA reads TGTGCCAGCAGCTTAGGCCGTTGGGGGAAGCAGTACTTC. Filled out from reference TRBV11-3 and TRBJ2-7, the complete variable domain reads EAGVVQSPRYKIIEKKQPVAFWCNPISGHNTLYWYLQNLGQGPELLIRYENEEAVDDSQLPKDRFSAERLKGVDSTLKIQPAELGDSAVYLCASSLGRWGKQYFGPGTRLTVT.

V and J are TRBV5-1 and TRBJ2-5; a weak D match, TRBD1 (6 bases). The CDR3 is 14 residues long. Per the germline V gene, CDR1 is SGHRS and CDR2 is YFSETQ. V was shortened by 4 bases and J by 5 bases, with 15 bases between the two germline ends. The CDR3 here is CASSTGRGGETQYF. CDR3 sequence (DNA): TGCGCCAGCAGCACCGGCAGGGGTGGGGAGACCCAGTACTTC.

The gene calls are TRBV7-2 and TRBJ2-2; 8 positions agree with TRBD2. Germline V lookup: CDR1 SGHTA, CDR2 FQGNSA. CDR3 length equals 15 residues. Trimming at V came to 1 base and at J to 6 bases, leaving 4 bases not matched to a gene. CDR3 region: CASSLDAGGAGELFF. DNA of the CDR3: TGTGCCAGCAGCTTAGATGCGGGGGGAGCCGGGGAGCTGTTTTTT. Full variable domain (remainder filled in from reference TRBV7-2 and TRBJ2-2): GAGVSQSPSNKVTEKGKDVELRCDPISGHTALYWYRQSLGQGLEFLIYFQGNSAPDKSGLPSDRFSAERTGGSVSTLTIQRTQQEDSAVYLCASSLDAGGAGELFFGEGSRLTVL.

By its share, this clone is medium-sized. V and J are TRBV15 and TRBJ2-7; D is unresolved. The V gene's germline CDR1 is LNHNV and CDR2 YYDKDF (reference sequence). The ends were cut back, 0 bases at V and 3 bases at J, with 15 bases in the middle. CDR3 length: 16 amino acids. The CDR3 DNA reads TGTGCCACCAGCAGAGATCTGGCAGGAACCTTCTACGAGCAGTACTTC. This sequence encodes CATSRDLAGTFYEQYF.

The sample holds a few counts of this clone. The genes are TRBV6-5 and TRBJ1-2; TRBD1 aligns across 9 bases. V trimming: 6 bases; J trimming: 8 bases; junction bases outside the gene matches: 13. The CDR3 is made up of 15 amino acids. Germline loops: CDR1 MNHEY, CDR2 SVGAGI. CDR3 protein: CASSSAPGQGGGYTF. DNA of the CDR3: TGTGCCAGCAGCTCAGCCCCGGGACAGGGAGGCGGCTACACCTTC.

The rearrangement uses TRBV6-5 and TRBJ2-7; no clear D. The CDR3 has 13 residues. Trimming removed 0 bases from V and 0 bases from J, with 3 bases in between. In germline, CDR1 is MNHEY, CDR2 SVGAGI. CDR3 sequence: CASSYSSSYEQYF. CDR3 bases: TGTGCCAGCAGTTACTCTTCCTCCTACGAGCAGTACTTC.

This chain connects TRBV28 to TRBJ1-6; 8 nucleotides match TRBD1. With 8 bases clipped from V and 1 base from J, the junction kept 4 bases outside the gene matches. The CDR3 has 15 residues. Germline CDR1 is MDHEN and CDR2 is SYDVKM. DNA for the CDR3: TGTGCCAGCCGAGGACAGGGATCCTATAATTCACCCCTCCACTTT. Encoded protein: CASRGQGSYNSPLHF.

The chain combines TRBV19 with TRBJ2-2; 12 bases line up with TRBD1. Unmatched junction bases numbered 3, after V lost 6 bases and J lost 7 bases. CDR3 size: 14 residues. The V gene's germline CDR1 is LNHDA and CDR2 SQIVND (reference sequence). The CDR3, as DNA: TGTGCCAGTAGGGGGACAGGGGGCGGCGGGGAGCTGTTTTTT. Amino acids: CASRGTGGGGELFF.

The chain has TRBV6-5 and TRBJ2-7, with D possibly being TRBD1 (5 bases). The CDR3 is made up of 12 amino acids. The V end was cut by 5 bases, the J end by 3 bases, with 8 bases between. Per the germline V gene, CDR1 is MNHEY and CDR2 is SVGAGI. The CDR3 DNA reads TGTGCCAGCAGTCTAACAGGCTACGAGCAGTACTTC. Its protein is CASSLTGYEQYF.

V gene TRBV4-3 combines with J gene TRBJ1-6, with TRBD1 identical over 9 bases. V lost 0 bases to trimming and J lost 7 bases; unmatched junction nucleotides: 10. Germline CDR1 reads LGHNA; CDR2 reads YSLEER. The CDR3 is 18 residues long. The CDR3 region has the DNA TGCGCCAGCAGCCAAGATGGGCCACAGGGGGCGAAGAATTCACCCCTCCACTTT. Residues: CASSQDGPQGAKNSPLHF.